This TCR beta chain was documented in a study of spatial heterogeneity in lung cancer. Concerning this clonotype itself: Its cognate antigen is unknown. The library was prepared for alpha chains; this beta chain is a stray read, so its frequency means little.

All TCR cDNA molecules were individually tagged with a unique molecular identifier. TCRdb reprocessed the 5' RACE reads via MiXCR and lists one record per CDR3 protein. The sample has around 2,500 distinct CDR3 sequences, roughly 50% seen once. This CDR3 has 13 residues. The ends were cut back, 5 bases at V and 1 base at J, with 7 bases in the middle. Time point here: blood at routine non-recurrence follow-up after resection. Unsorted samples of tumor, nontumor lung or frozen PBMC had their whole RNA sequenced. Study conclusions and caveats: The study found ubiquitous expanded tumor TCRs in blood more at resection than follow-up.

Sequences were derived from PBMCs, sampled at follow-up. The V gene is TRBV12-3 or TRBV12-4, the J gene TRBJ2-3, with D unresolved. The receptor was isolated from a female donor with early-stage non-small cell lung cancer. The CDR3: CASSRRGTDTQYF. The CDR3, as DNA: TGTGCCAGCAGTCGTAGGGGCACAGATACGCAGTATTTT.